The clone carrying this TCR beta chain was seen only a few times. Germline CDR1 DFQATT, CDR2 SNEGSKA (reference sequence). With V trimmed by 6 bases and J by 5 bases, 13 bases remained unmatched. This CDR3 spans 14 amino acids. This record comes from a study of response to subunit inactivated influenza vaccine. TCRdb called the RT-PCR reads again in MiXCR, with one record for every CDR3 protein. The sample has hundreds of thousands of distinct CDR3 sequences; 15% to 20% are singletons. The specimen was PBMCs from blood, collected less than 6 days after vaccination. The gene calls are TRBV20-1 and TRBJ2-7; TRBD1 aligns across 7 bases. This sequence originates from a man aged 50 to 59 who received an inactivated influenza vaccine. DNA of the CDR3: TGCAGTGCCAACAATCCGACAGGGAGCGACGAGCAGTACTTC. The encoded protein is CSANNPTGSDEQYF.